This T cell receptor beta chain came from a study of a mutant IDH1 vaccine in newly diagnosed glioma. As to time point: week 23, last vaccination. What each vaccine dose contained was 300 ug of mutant IDH1 20-mer peptide, accompanied by topical imiquimod. The CDR3 is made up of 15 amino acids. CDR1 MNHEY and CDR2 SMNVEV come from the germline V gene (reference sequence). Trimming removed 5 bases at V and 11 bases at J, with 22 bases between. Concerning this clone: Its antigen remains unidentified.

Generated by immunoSEQ multiplex PCR, the TCRdb table keeps only in-frame clones and is missing some. The sample lists 88,000 or so clones; 85% were seen once. The material was PBMCs, obtained from a glioma patient whose treatment included an IDH1 peptide vaccine. The chain uses TRBV27 and TRBJ1-3, with a tentative D call TRBD1 (6 bases). The origin of this receptor is a young man with glioma. Some clones in this sample may be carry-over from other donors' samples. CDR3 bases: TGTGCCAGCAGTAGCAACAGGGCCGAGGCCCGTGCCATATATTTT. Translated: CASSSNRAEARAIYF.